What follows are 6 T cell receptor beta chains derived from one specimen sequenced in a study of T cells in Graves' hyperthyroidism and ophthalmopathy. The CDR3 regions of TCR beta were amplified from RNA transcripts. Using the HTBI primer set, a first-round RT-PCR was run on the TCR CDR3. From the multiplex PCR reads, TCRdb called clonotypes with MiXCR, one entry per CDR3 protein. The data show approximately 610,000 distinct CDR3 sequences, with approximately 15% seen just once and about 4% held by the top ten. What was sequenced was blood. The receptors shown here come from a woman in her thirties or forties with Graves' ophthalmopathy.

This clonotype appeared a few times. The chain joins TRBV5-8 to TRBJ1-2; 9 nucleotides line up with TRBD1. Per the germline V gene, CDR1 is SGHTS and CDR2 is YDEGEE. CDR3 length equals 15 residues. V trimming: 2 bases; J trimming: 6 bases; junction bases outside the gene matches: 8. Here the CDR3 DNA reads TGTGCCAGCAGCTTTACCGGGACAGGGATCCATGGCTACACCTTC. Amino acids: CASSFTGTGIHGYTF.

This clonotype was counted ten times or more. V is TRBV6-1 and J is TRBJ1-2; 12 bases agree with TRBD1. The CDR3 has 15 residues. Germline V CDR1 and CDR2: MNHNS, SASEGT. The V and J ends lost 3 bases and 6 bases, in that order; junction bases with no gene match: 5. CDR3 sequence (DNA): TGTGCCAGCAGTGACCCCGGGACAGGGGGCCATGGCTACACCTTC. This translates into CASSDPGTGGHGYTF.

This clonotype was counted between two and nine times. The chain couples TRBV4-2 to TRBJ2-7; D uncertain. Germline V gene sequence: CDR1 LGHNA, CDR2 YNFKEQ. The length of the CDR3 is 19 residues. V was trimmed by 1 base and J by 6 bases, leaving 28 bases between them. The CDR3 protein is CASSQGGGTGRFDRGEQYF. CDR3 nucleotides: TGTGCCAGCAGCCAAGGAGGTGGCACGGGCAGATTCGATCGCGGCGAGCAGTACTTC.

This clonotype was seen ten or more times. J is TRBJ2-5 and V is TRBV11-2; 10 bases are shared with TRBD2. The V gene end was trimmed by 5 bases and the J gene end by 5 bases; junction bases not matched to a gene: 14. CDR3 length equals 17 residues. Germline V lookup: CDR1 SGHAT, CDR2 FQNNGV. The CDR3 loop is CASSPSPRLAGEETQYF. The CDR3 DNA is TGTGCCAGCAGCCCATCTCCTCGGCTAGCGGGAGAGGAGACCCAGTACTTC.

V gene TRBV18 combines with J gene TRBJ1-4, with D maybe TRBD1 (6 bases). Trimming took 6 bases from V and 8 from J, leaving 16 bases between them. CDR3 length equals 14 residues. Germline CDR1 KGHSH, CDR2 LQKENI. CDR3 in DNA: TGTGCCAGCTCCCTAGGTCTGGGGGCAGAAAAACTGTTTTTT. Protein: CASSLGLGAEKLFF.

J is TRBJ2-7 and V is TRBV6-2 or TRBV6-3; a possible D gene is TRBD1 (6 bases). The V gene lost 7 bases and the J gene lost 2 bases, with 18 bases spanning the gap. This CDR3 region has 15 residues. Germline assignment: CDR1 MNHEY and CDR2 SVGEGT. CDR3 nucleotides: TGTGCCAGCACCCGATGGCAGGGGATGGCCTACGAGCAGTACTTC. Translated, it gives CASTRWQGMAYEQYF.